The 20 T cell receptor beta chains below come from one sample, sequenced in a study of early T cells in non-severe SARS-CoV-2 infection. One entry per CDR3 protein results from TCRdb running MiXCR on the 5' RACE reads. The repertoire consists of about 98,000 distinct CDR3 sequences, with around 14% occurring once and the leading ten covering 6.2%. The sequenced sample was whole blood. The receptors come from an adult who was a healthcare worker with PCR-confirmed SARS-CoV-2 infection or an uninfected control (not recorded which).

This clonotype was observed a few times. V and J are TRBV18 and TRBJ2-3, with 7 positions matching TRBD1. Germline CDR1 KGHSH, CDR2 LQKENI. This CDR3 comprises 15 residues. V lost 3 bases and J lost 2; bases outside the gene matches: 5. The CDR3 here is CASSPQGQFTDTQYF. In nucleotides, the CDR3 is TGTGCCAGCTCACCCCAGGGACAGTTCACAGATACGCAGTATTTT.

This sequence joins TRBV7-2 and TRBJ2-5; TRBD2 matches 10 bases. The V segment lost 5 bases and the J segment 4 bases; nucleotides outside the gene matches: 7. Germline V CDR1 and CDR2: SGHTA, FQGNSA. The length of the CDR3 is 15 residues. CDR3 DNA sequence: TGTGCCAGCAGCAGCCGACTAGCGGGTTTAGAGACCCAGTACTTC. Translated, it gives CASSSRLAGLETQYF.

This clonotype was counted only a few times. The chain combines TRBV5-4 with TRBJ2-1, with a weak D call TRBD1 (5 bases). V was clipped by 1 base and J by 8 bases, with 10 bases between them. CDR1 SGHNT and CDR2 YYREEE come from the germline V gene (reference sequence). The CDR3 covers 13 residues. This chain's CDR3 is CASSLTGYDEQFF. Here the CDR3 DNA reads TGTGCCAGCAGCTTGACAGGTTACGATGAGCAGTTCTTC.

The sample holds many counts of this clonotype. The chain has TRBV12-3 or TRBV12-4 and TRBJ1-6; possible D gene TRBD1, 5 bases. Trimming shortened V by 2 bases and J by 8 bases, and 13 bases separated the two germline ends. The CDR3 sequence is 15 residues long. The CDR3 here is CASSLYAGPHSPLHF. DNA of the CDR3: TGTGCCAGCAGTTTATATGCAGGGCCGCATTCACCCCTCCACTTT.

This clonotype was observed a handful of times. This rearrangement joins TRBV14 to TRBJ2-3; 13 bases fit TRBD2. The CDR3 contains 17 residues. In germline, CDR1 is SGHDN, CDR2 FVKESK. With V trimmed by 6 bases and J by 0 bases, 6 bases remained unmatched. Here the CDR3 reads CASSGLAGVFSTDTQYF. The CDR3 DNA reads as TGTGCCAGCAGTGGACTAGCGGGAGTTTTCAGCACAGATACGCAGTATTTT.

There are a few counts of this clonotype. The rearrangement links TRBV12-3 or TRBV12-4 to TRBJ1-5; possible D gene TRBD1, 5 bases. There are 12 residues in the CDR3. V was clipped by 3 bases and J by 7 bases, with 7 bases between them. Here the CDR3 reads CASSFSGQPQHF. In DNA form, the CDR3 reads TGTGCCAGCAGTTTCTCAGGGCAGCCCCAGCATTTT.

This clonotype has a handful of counts. The chain has TRBV28 and TRBJ1-5; D remains ambiguous. V shed 4 bases and J shed 4 bases, with 17 bases lying between them. Germline V lookup: CDR1 MDHEN, CDR2 SYDVKM. The CDR3 totals 16 residues. CDR3 in amino acids: CASSSVGDFLNQPQHF. In DNA form, the CDR3 reads TGTGCCAGCAGTTCGGTGGGTGATTTCTTGAATCAGCCCCAGCATTTT.

This clonotype was observed many times. The V and J genes are TRBV27 and TRBJ1-2; D not resolved. The CDR3 loop spans 15 amino acids. Germline V gene sequence: CDR1 MNHEY, CDR2 SMNVEV (reference sequence). Trimming removed 6 bases from V and 4 bases from J, with 18 bases in between. The CDR3 sequence is CASSFGEKGLYGYTF. CDR3 nucleotide sequence: TGTGCCAGCAGCTTCGGGGAAAAGGGCCTCTATGGCTACACCTTC.

This clonotype has just a few counts. The chain couples TRBV28 to TRBJ2-3, with 8 bases lining up with TRBD2. CDR3 size: 14 residues. From germline, CDR1 is MDHEN and CDR2 SYDVKM. Trimming cost V 4 bases and J 4 bases; bases outside gene matches: 4. The CDR3 coding sequence is TGTGCCAGCAGTTCCTCAGCGGGAGCAGATACGCAGTATTTT. It codes for CASSSSAGADTQYF.

The J gene is TRBJ1-2, the V gene TRBV6-1; no clear D gene. V was trimmed by 0 bases and J by 4 bases, leaving 12 bases between them. Germline CDR1 reads MNHNS; CDR2 reads SASEGT. This CDR3 is built from 15 residues. CDR3 sequence (DNA): TGTGCCAGCAGTGAAGCGCTTCGTGGGGTCTATGGCTACACCTTC. As protein: CASSEALRGVYGYTF.

This clonotype showed up just a few times. The rearrangement uses TRBV4-1 and TRBJ2-7; D is possibly TRBD1 (6 bases). CDR3 size: 16 residues. Germline CDR1 reads MGHRA; CDR2 reads YSYEKL. Between the trimmed V and J ends, which lost 4 bases and 4 bases, there was a span of 20 bases. In nucleotides, the CDR3 is TGCGCCAGCAGCCCCTTATTCCGCCGACAGGTTTACGAGCAGTACTTC. It codes for CASSPLFRRQVYEQYF.

This sequence joins TRBV6-5 and TRBJ1-1; perhaps TRBD1 as D (5 bases). The CDR3 consists of 16 residues. Germline loops: CDR1 MNHEY, CDR2 SVGAGI. V was shortened by 2 bases and J by 4 bases, with 17 bases between the two germline ends. The CDR3 DNA reads as TGTGCCAGCAGTTACCACCGGCGGGGGGGAATCACTGAAGCTTTCTTT. The encoded protein is CASSYHRRGGITEAFF.

In its sample, this clonotype was seen a few times. This chain joins TRBV19 and TRBJ2-7; D ambiguous. Trimming took off 3 bases at V and 6 bases at J, with 12 bases between the two ends. CDR3 length: 13 residues. The germline gives CDR1 LNHDA, CDR2 SQIVND (reference sequence). Written as DNA, the CDR3 is TGTGCCAGTAGTATGACGGGCTCTGGCGAGCAGTACTTC. It specifies CASSMTGSGEQYF.

This clonotype came up a few times. The chain uses TRBV5-4 and TRBJ2-7; D possibly corresponds to TRBD1 (5 bases). V dropped 0 bases and J dropped 6 bases, with 16 bases sitting between them. The CDR3 consists of 15 residues. CDR1 SGHNT and CDR2 YYREEE come from the germline V gene (reference sequence). Written as DNA, the CDR3 is TGTGCCAGCAGCTTGGACGTGGGGCAGGTTGTCGAGCAGTACTTC. It is translated as CASSLDVGQVVEQYF.

This sequence joins TRBV12-5 and TRBJ2-1, with TRBD1 matching over 9 bases. CDR3 size: 15 residues. Looked up from germline, CDR1 is LGHNT and CDR2 is FRNRAP. Trimming at V came to 9 bases and at J to 7 bases, leaving 13 bases not matched to a gene. The CDR3 DNA reads TGTGCTAGCCGCCGGGGGGACAGGGTCAGGAATGAGCAGTTCTTC. Residues: CASRRGDRVRNEQFF.

This clonotype was counted many times. V usage is TRBV29-1 and J usage is TRBJ1-2; D not resolved. CDR1 and CDR2 (germline): SQVTM, ANQGSEA. Trimming removed 5 bases from V and 0 bases from J, with 13 bases in between. This CDR3 spans 14 amino acids. For the CDR3, the DNA is TGCAGCGTTCCACAAATGGGAACTAACTATGGCTACACCTTC. It yields the protein CSVPQMGTNYGYTF. Full variable domain (missing parts from reference TRBV29-1 and TRBJ1-2): SAVISQKPSRDICQRGTSLTIQCQVDSQVTMMFWYRQQPGQSLTLIATANQGSEATYESGFVIDKFPISRPNLTFSTLTVSNMSPEDSSIYLCSVPQMGTNYGYTFGSGTRLTVV.

In DNA, the CDR3 is TGTGCCAGCAGTTACGCTGAAAAACTGTTTTTT. This translates into CASSYAEKLFF. The rearrangement uses TRBV6-6 and TRBJ1-4, with D unresolved. Trimming pared 2 bases from V and 7 bases from J, leaving 2 bases between. Germline V lookup: CDR1 MNHNY, CDR2 SVGAGI (reference sequence). This CDR3 comprises 11 residues.

This clonotype has a count of ten or more. The gene calls are TRBV6-6 and TRBJ2-7, with D possibly called TRBD1 or TRBD2 (5 bases each). CDR3 length: 15 residues. Germline CDR1 and CDR2: MNHNY and SVGAGI (reference sequence). V lost 5 bases to trimming and J lost 7 bases, with 21 bases between them. CDR3 sequence: CASSVGSGTVGEQYF. The CDR3, as DNA: TGTGCCAGCAGTGTGGGGTCCGGGACCGTGGGTGAGCAGTACTTC.

This clonotype was observed a handful of times. This chain uses TRBV2 with TRBJ1-2; D unclear. V was pared by 0 bases and J by 4 bases, with 12 bases between. This CDR3 contains 15 residues. CDR1 is SNHLY and CDR2 is FYNNEI in the germline V gene. The CDR3, as DNA: TGTGCCAGCAGTGAAGCGCTTAGCGGAGTCTATGGCTACACCTTC. It translates to CASSEALSGVYGYTF.

The gene calls are TRBV9 and TRBJ2-1; 7 bases fit TRBD2. Losses at the gene ends were 0 bases for V and 7 bases for J; bases not matched to a gene: 7. The germline V gene encodes CDR1 SGDLS and CDR2 YYNGEE. The CDR3 totals 15 residues. This chain's CDR3 is CASSVEGGPRNEQFF. As DNA, the CDR3 is TGTGCCAGCAGCGTAGAGGGAGGGCCCCGAAATGAGCAGTTCTTC. Drawing the rest from reference TRBV9 and TRBJ2-1, the complete variable domain is DSGVTQTPKHLITATGQRVTLRCSPRSGDLSVYWYQQSLDQGLQFLIQYYNGEERAKGNILERFSAQQFPDLHSELNLSSLELGDSALYFCASSVEGGPRNEQFFGPGTRLTVL.